The source of this T cell receptor beta chain is a study of T cells in Graves' hyperthyroidism and ophthalmopathy (dated by TCRdb to the late 2010s). Background for the entire study: Peripheral blood samples were taken at the time of initial diagnosis, prior to any treatment. The 100 discovery patients were randomly split 7:3 into training and test sets. Once sampling was done, hyperthyroidism patients were given methimazole at a starting dose of 30 mg daily, whereas ophthalmopathy patients were given high-dose intravenous methylprednisolone. To identify TCR V-J signatures that set the groups apart, the researchers used a discovery cohort of 95 to 100 patients, made up of under 45 with Graves' ophthalmopathy and about 59 with stable Graves' hyperthyroidism. Thyroid tissue and blood T-cell repertoires from roughly 6 Graves' hyperthyroidism patients were also compared in the study. The paper describes TCR Vbeta CDR3 sequencing of 140 or so peripheral blood samples, made up of 43 ophthalmopathy patients, roughly 80 hyperthyroidism patients and some 17 progressor patients. Whether ophthalmopathy could be predicted prospectively was tested in an independent validation cohort made up of roughly 19 hyperthyroidism patients plus 17 patients who later progressed to ophthalmopathy. Points the paper makes about the study in general: No statistical method was used to set the sample size in advance, and investigators knew the group allocation. Most expanded thyroid clonotypes (frequency above 0.001) were also detected in blood, a finding suggesting that blood repertoires may reflect thyroid immune responses. Ophthalmopathy was separated from stable hyperthyroidism by a 13 V-J signature model, with approximately 90% sensitivity and about 81% specificity obtained in cross-validation and 80%/75% obtained in testing. During validation, the model predicted progression to ophthalmopathy a median of around 7 months ahead of onset, with approximately 70% sensitivity and under 85% specificity.

The TCR beta CDR3 regions were amplified from RNA transcripts. The TCR CDR3 was subjected to a first round of RT-PCR using the HTBI primer set and the Qiagen OneStep RT-PCR kit. Libraries were constructed in a second round of multiplex PCR, after which size selection and purification were carried out. Sequencing of the libraries was done on an Illumina HiSeq2000 using paired-end 100 bp reads. The authors processed their data as follows. SOAPnuke was used to process the raw data, throwing out any read that contained adapters or uncalled bases, had a mean Phred below 15, or lacked an exact constant-primer or identifier match. COPE v1.2.5 was used to merge high-quality paired reads, and clonotypes were defined as unique nucleotide sequences. MiTCR v1.1 was used to align the clonotypes against IMGT TRBV, TRBD and TRBJ reference segments. The analysis included only V-J combinations with a frequency above 0.0001, which together covered roughly 99% of the repertoires. A TCS score was defined as the ratio between F50 (clonal expansion) and ExV (chaos), using BLOSUM62-based TCRdist between CDR3 peptides within each V-J. Welch's t-statistics and random forest reduced some 510 V-J features to 10 to 15, which were used in a naive Bayes classifier (R e1071). In-frame beta chains were kept once TCRdb had trimmed the public reads at Q25 with fastp and called clones with MiXCR. One record per CDR3 amino acid sequence lists the most common genes and DNA. TCRdb's processing, not the authors' own work, is the source of the V and J calls. This sample gives around 380,000 distinct CDR3 sequences in total; approximately 13% of them show up just once. The ten biggest clones cover around 20% of the sample.

Hyperthyroidism patients were aged 18 to 65 years and newly diagnosed, with disease duration of less than 2 months. Any patient with an uncontrolled infection, another autoimmune disease, pregnancy or lactation was excluded. Diagnoses relied on clinical symptoms, serum thyroxine and TRAb, thyroid ultrasound and orbital computed tomography. Blood from progressor patients was drawn when they were first diagnosed with hyperthyroidism, before any ophthalmopathy symptoms appeared. PBMCs were separated from 10 ml of fresh peripheral blood using Ficoll-Paque density gradient centrifugation. Progressor patients were first diagnosed with Graves' hyperthyroidism and then developed ophthalmopathy during follow-up. Total RNA was extracted with Trizol reagent, and quality was checked on an Agilent 2100 Bioanalyzer. There are a few counts of this clonotype. There is no known antigen for this receptor. Within one base of it there is no much larger clone, and no base qualities were kept.

Between the V and J ends, shortened by 5 bases and 3 bases respectively, the junction contains 19 bases. CDR1 and CDR2, looked up from the germline V gene, are SGHTA and FQGNSA. From the cysteine up to the phenylalanine, the CDR3 has a length of 16 residues. Of the read, only the CDR3 DNA is kept; its 48 bases are in frame from base 1. The chain couples TRBV7-2 to TRBJ1-1; TRBD1 is possibly the D segment (5 matching bases). The sample taken for sequencing was blood. The source is a man aged 30 to 45 with Graves' hyperthyroidism that later progressed to Graves' ophthalmopathy. Here the CDR3 is given as CASSHDGGRGDTEAFF. The DNA reads as follows: TGTGCCAGCAGCCATGACGGGGGGAGAGGGGACACTGAAGCTTTCTTT. The CDR3, completed at both ends by the reference TRBV7-2 and TRBJ1-1 genes, gives the full variable domain GAGVSQSPSNKVTEKGKDVELRCDPISGHTALYWYRQSLGQGLEFLIYFQGNSAPDKSGLPSDRFSAERTGGSVSTLTIQRTQQEDSAVYLCASSHDGGRGDTEAFFGQGTRLTVV.